This is a list of T cell receptor beta chains from one sample in a study of cytomegalovirus exposure and HLA in healthy donors. TCRdb keeps only in-frame clones here, not all; method: immunoSEQ multiplex PCR. Of 150,000 to 200,000 clones listed, roughly nine tenths are singletons. Sequencing was done on a sample of PBMCs. The receptors shown here come from a woman aged 18-30 years in good health and CMV-seropositive. Each CDR3 is given with its conserved first and last residue. The D gene is left open where the match is weak.

d_gene | j_gene | v_gene | len | CDR3nt | CDR3aa
TRBD1 | TRBJ1-4 | TRBV6-6 | 16 | TGTGCCAGCATCCAGGGGACAGTAACAACTAATGAAAAACTGTTTTTT | CASIQGTVTTNEKLFF
- | TRBJ1-5 | TRBV7-9 | 14 | TGTGCCAGCAGCTTATCCCCAGGGAATCAGCCCCAGCATTTT | CASSLSPGNQPQHF
- | TRBJ2-5 | TRBV10-3 | 19 | TGTGCCATCAGCAAACGTGGCCCAGACTCTCCGCAATCCCAAGAGACCCAGTACTTC | CAISKRGPDSPQSQETQYF
TRBD1 | TRBJ1-1 | TRBV7-9 | 14 | TGTGCCAGCAGCGAGCAGGGGGCTGACACTGAAGCTTTCTTT | CASSEQGADTEAFF
- | TRBJ1-4 | TRBV6-1 | 17 | TGTGCCAGCAGTGACCCTGGAGGGATTCTATCTAATGAAAAACTGTTTTTT | CASSDPGGILSNEKLFF
TRBD2 | TRBJ2-5 | TRBV6-5 | 13 | TGTGCCAGCAAGAAGCTAGCGGGAGAGACCCAGTACTTC | CASKKLAGETQYF
TRBD1 | TRBJ2-5 | TRBV18 | 14 | TGTGCCAGCTCACCACAGGGGGCTCAAGAGACCCAGTACTTC | CASSPQGAQETQYF
- | TRBJ2-7 | TRBV6-4 | 12 | TGTGCCAGCAGTGAAGATAGCGCGGAGCAGTACTTC | CASSEDSAEQYF
- | TRBJ2-5 | TRBV5-1 | 15 | TGCGCCAGCAGCCTCTCTCCGGGACAACAAGAGACCCAGTACTTC | CASSLSPGQQETQYF
- | TRBJ2-6 | TRBV5-1 | 15 | TGCGCCAGCAGCTTAACAGTCTCTGGGGCCAACGTCCTGACTTTC | CASSLTVSGANVLTF